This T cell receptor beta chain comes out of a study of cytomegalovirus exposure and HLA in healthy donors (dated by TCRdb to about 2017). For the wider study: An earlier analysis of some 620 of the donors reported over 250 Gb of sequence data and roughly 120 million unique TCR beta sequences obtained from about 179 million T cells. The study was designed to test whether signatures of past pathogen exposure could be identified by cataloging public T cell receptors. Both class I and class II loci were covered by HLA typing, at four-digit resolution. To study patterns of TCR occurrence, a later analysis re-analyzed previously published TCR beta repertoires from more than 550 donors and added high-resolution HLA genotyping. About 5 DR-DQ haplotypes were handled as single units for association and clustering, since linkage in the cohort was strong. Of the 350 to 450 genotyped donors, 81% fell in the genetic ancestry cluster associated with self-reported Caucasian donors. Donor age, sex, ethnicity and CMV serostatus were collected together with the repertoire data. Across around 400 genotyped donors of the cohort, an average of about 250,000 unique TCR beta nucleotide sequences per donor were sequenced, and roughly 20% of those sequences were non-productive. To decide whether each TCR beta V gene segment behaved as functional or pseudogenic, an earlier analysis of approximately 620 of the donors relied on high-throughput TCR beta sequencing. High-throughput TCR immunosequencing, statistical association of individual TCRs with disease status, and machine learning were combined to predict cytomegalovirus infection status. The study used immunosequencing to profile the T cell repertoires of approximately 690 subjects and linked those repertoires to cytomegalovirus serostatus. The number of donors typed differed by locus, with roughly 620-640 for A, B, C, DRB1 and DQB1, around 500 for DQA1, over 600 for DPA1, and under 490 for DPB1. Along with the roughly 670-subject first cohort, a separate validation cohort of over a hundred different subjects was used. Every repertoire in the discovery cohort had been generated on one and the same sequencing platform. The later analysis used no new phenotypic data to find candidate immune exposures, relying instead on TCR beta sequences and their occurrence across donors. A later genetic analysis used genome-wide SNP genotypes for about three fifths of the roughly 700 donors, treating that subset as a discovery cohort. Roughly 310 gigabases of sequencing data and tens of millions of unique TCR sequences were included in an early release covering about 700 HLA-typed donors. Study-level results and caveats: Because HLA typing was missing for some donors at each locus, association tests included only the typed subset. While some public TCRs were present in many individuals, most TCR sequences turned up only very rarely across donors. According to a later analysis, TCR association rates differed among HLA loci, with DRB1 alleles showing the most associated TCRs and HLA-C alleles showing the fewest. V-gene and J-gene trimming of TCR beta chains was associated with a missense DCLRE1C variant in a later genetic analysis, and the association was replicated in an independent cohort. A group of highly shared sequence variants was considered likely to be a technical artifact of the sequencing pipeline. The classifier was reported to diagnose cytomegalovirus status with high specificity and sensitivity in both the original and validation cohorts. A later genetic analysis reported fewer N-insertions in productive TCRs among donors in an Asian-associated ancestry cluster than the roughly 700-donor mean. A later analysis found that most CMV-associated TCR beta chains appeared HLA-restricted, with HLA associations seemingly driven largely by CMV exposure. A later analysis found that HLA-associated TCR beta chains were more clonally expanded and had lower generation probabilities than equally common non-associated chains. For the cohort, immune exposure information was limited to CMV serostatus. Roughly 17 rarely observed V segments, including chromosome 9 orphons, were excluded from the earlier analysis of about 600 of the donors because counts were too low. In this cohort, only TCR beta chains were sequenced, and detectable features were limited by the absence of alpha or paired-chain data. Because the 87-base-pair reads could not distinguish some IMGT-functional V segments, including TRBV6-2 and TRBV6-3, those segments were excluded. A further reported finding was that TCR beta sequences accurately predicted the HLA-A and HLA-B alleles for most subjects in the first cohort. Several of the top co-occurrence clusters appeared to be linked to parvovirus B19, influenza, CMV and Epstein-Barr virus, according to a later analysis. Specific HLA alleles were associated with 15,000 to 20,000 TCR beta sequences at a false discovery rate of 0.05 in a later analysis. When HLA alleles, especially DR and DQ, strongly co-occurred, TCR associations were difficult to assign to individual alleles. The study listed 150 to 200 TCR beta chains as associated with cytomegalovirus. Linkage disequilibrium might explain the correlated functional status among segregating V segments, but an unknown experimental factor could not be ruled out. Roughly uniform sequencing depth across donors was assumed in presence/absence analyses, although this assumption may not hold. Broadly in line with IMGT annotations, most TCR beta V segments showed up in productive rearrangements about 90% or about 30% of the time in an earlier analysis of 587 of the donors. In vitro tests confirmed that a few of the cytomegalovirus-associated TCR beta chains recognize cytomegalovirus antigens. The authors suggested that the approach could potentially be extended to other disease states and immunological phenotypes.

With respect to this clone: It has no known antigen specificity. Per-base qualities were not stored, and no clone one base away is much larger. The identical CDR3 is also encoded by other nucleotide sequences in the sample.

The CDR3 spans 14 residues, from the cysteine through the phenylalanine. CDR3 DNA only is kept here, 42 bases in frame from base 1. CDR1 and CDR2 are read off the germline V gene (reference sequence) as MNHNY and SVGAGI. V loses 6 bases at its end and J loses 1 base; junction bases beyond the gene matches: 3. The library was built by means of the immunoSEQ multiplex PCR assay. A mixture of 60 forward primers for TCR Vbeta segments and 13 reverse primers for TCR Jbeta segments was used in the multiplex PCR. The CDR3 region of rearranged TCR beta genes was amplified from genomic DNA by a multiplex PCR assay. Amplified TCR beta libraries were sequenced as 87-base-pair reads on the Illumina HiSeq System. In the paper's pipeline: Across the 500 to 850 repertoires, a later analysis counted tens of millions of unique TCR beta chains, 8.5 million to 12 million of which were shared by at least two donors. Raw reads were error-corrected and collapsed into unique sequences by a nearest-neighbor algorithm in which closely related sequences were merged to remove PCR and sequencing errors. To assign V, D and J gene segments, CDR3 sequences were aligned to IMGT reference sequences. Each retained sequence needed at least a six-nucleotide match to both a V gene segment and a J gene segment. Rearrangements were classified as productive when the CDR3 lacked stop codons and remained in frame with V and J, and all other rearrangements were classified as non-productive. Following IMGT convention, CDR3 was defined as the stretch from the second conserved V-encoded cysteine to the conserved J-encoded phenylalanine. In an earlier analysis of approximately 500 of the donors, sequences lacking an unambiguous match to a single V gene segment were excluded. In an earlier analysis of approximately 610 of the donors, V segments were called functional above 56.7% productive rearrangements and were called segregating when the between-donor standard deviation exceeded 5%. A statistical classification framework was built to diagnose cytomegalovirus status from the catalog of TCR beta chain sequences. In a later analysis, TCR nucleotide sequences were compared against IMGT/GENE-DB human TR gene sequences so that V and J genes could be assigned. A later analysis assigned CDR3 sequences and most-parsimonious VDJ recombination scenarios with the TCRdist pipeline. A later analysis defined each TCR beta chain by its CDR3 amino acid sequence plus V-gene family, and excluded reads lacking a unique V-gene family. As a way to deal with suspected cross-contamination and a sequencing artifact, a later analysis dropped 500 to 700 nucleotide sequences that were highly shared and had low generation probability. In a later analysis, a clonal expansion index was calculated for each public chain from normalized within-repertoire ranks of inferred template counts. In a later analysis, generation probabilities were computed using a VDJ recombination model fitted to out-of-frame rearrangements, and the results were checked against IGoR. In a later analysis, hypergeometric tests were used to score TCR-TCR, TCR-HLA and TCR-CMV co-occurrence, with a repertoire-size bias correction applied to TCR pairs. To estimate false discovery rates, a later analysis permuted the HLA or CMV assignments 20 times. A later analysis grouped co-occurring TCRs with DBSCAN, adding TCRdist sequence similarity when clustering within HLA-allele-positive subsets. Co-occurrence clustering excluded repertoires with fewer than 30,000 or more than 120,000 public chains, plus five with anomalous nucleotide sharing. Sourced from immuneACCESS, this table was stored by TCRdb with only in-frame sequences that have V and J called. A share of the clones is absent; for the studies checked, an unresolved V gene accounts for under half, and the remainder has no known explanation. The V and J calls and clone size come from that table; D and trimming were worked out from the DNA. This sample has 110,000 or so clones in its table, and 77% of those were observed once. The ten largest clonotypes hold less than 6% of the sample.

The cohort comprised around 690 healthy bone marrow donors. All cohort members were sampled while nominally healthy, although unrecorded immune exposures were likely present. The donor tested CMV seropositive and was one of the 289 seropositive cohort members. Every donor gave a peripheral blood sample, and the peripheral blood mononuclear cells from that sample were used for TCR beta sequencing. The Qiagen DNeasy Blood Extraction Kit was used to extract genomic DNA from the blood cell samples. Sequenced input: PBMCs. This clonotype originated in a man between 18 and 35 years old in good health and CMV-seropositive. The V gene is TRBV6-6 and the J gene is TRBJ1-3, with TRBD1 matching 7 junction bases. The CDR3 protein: CASSRQGSGNTIYF. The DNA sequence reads TGTGCCAGCAGCCGACAGGGATCTGGAAACACCATATATTTT.